This entry is about one TCR beta chain. Method: immunoSEQ multiplex PCR; TCRdb's copy keeps in-frame clones and lacks some. The sample includes under 150,000 clones, around four fifths seen only once; the top ten take about 2.6%. These data originate in a study of blood T cell repertoires in COVID-19. The TCR originated in a man between 35 and 55 years old with acute COVID-19. The sample consisted of PBMCs or T cells enriched from blood (not recorded which).

The CDR3 region is CASSHRVDYGYTF. CDR3 coding DNA: TGTGCCAGCAGCCACAGGGTTGACTATGGCTACACCTTC. The V call is TRBV7-9, the J call TRBJ1-2, with D possibly matching TRBD1 (6 bases). V lost 5 bases and J 3 bases, leaving 10 bases between the germline ends. The CDR3 totals 13 residues. From germline, CDR1 is SEHNR and CDR2 FQNEAQ (reference sequence). The whole variable domain, filled in from reference TRBV7-9 and TRBJ1-2, reads DTGVSQNPRHKITKRGQNVTFRCDPISEHNRLYWYRQTLGQGPEFLTYFQNEAQLEKSRLLSDRFSAERPKGSFSTLEIQRTEQGDSAMYLCASSHRVDYGYTFGSGTRLTVV.